This T cell receptor (beta chain) was documented in a study of blood T cells in healthy people across ages. This CDR3 is built from 14 residues. Germline values: CDR1 MNHNY, CDR2 SVGAGI (reference sequence). Broader study findings: Donor CMV infection status was unknown, possibly confounding age-related changes in expanded clonotypes.

To note about this clonotype: Its antigen is not known. One junction end disagrees with the germline gene, perhaps due to a read error.

A sample-barcoded 5' primer and a J-beta primer mix were used in a second PCR of roughly 7 to 11 cycles. TCRdb reprocessed the 5' RACE reads with MiXCR, giving one entry per CDR3 protein. In the table there are 750,000 to 950,000 distinct CDR3 sequences, 25% to 35% of which are singletons. These data were also reused for a study on T cells of mothers and their children.

This sequence joins TRBV6-6 and TRBJ2-1, with D tentatively TRBD1 (7 bases). The receptor comes from a woman in her forties in good health. The sequencing sample was made of blood. The CDR3, as DNA: TGTGCCAGCAATTACTCGGGGGACAGCAATGAGCAGTTCTTC. Translated: CASNYSGDSNEQFF.